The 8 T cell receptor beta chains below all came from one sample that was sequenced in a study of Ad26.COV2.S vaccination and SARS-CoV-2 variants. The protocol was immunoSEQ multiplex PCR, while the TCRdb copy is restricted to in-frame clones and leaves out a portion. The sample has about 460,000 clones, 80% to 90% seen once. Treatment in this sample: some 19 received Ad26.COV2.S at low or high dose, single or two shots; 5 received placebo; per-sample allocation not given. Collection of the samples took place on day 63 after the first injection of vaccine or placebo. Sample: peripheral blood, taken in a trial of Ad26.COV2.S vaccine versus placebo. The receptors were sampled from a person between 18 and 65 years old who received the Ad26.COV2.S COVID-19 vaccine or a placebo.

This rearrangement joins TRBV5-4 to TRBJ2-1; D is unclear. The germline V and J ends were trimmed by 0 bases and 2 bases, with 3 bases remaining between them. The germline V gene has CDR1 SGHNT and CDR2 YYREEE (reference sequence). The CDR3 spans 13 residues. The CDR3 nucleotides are TGTGCCAGCAGCTTGGCCACCTACAATGAGCAGTTCTTC. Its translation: CASSLATYNEQFF.

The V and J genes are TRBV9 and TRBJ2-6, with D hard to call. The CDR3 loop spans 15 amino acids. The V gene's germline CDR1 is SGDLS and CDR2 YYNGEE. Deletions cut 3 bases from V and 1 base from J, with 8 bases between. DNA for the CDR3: TGTGCCAGCAGCGCCCGTAATTCTGGGGCCAACGTCCTGACTTTC. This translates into CASSARNSGANVLTF. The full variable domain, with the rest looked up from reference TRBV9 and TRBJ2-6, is DSGVTQTPKHLITATGQRVTLRCSPRSGDLSVYWYQQSLDQGLQFLIQYYNGEERAKGNILERFSAQQFPDLHSELNLSSLELGDSALYFCASSARNSGANVLTFGAGSRLTVL.

The CDR3 region is CASSGRPAWNTQYF. The DNA of the CDR3 is TGTGCCAGCAGCGGACGGCCCGCCTGGAATACGCAGTATTTT. This chain links TRBV14 with TRBJ2-3, with D unclear. V was trimmed by 5 bases and J by 7 bases, leaving 16 bases between them. This CDR3 contains 14 residues. Germline CDR1 is SGHDN and CDR2 is FVKESK.

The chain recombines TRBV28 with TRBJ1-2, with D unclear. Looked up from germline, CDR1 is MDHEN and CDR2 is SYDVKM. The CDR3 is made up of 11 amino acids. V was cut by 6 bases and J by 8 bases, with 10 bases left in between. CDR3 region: CASSTAVGYTF. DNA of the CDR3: TGTGCCAGCAGCACGGCGGTCGGCTACACCTTC.

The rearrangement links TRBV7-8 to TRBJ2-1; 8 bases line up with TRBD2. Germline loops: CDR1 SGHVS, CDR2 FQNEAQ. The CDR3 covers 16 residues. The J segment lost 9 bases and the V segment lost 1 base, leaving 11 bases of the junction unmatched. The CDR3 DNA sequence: TGTGCCAGCAGCTTAGAGACGGGACTAGGGCTGACTGAGCAGTTCTTC. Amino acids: CASSLETGLGLTEQFF.

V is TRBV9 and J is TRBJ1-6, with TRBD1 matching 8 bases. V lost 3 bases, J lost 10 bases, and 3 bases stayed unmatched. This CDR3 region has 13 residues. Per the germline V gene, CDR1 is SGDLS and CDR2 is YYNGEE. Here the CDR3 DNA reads TGTGCCAGCAGCGACCGGACAGGGTCACCCCTCCACTTT. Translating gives CASSDRTGSPLHF.

In DNA form, the CDR3 reads TGTGCCAGCAGTGCCACATGGGTACACACTGAAGCTTTCTTT. Amino acids: CASSATWVHTEAFF. The chain carries TRBV6-2 or TRBV6-3 and TRBJ1-1; the D is unclear. The CDR3 is made up of 14 amino acids. Trimming removed 5 bases from V and 3 bases from J, with 13 bases in between. The germline CDR1 and CDR2 sequences are MNHEY and SVGEGT.

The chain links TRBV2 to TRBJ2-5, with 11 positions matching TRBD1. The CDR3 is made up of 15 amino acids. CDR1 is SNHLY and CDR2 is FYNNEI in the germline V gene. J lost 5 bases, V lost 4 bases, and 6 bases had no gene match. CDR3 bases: TGTGCCAGCAGTGGAGGGACAGGGGGAGGTGAGACCCAGTACTTC. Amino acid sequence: CASSGGTGGGETQYF.